The 6 T cell receptor beta chains given below trace back to one sample, sequenced in a study of Ad26.COV2.S vaccination and SARS-CoV-2 variants. TCRdb keeps only in-frame clones here, not all; method: immunoSEQ multiplex PCR. This sample has under 150,000 clones, with about nine tenths found just once. Here the sequenced sample was peripheral blood, taken after recovery from COVID-19. Receptors were obtained from a human donor who had recovered from COVID-19.

The chain links TRBV19 to TRBJ1-5, with D possibly TRBD1 on 6 matching bases. From germline, CDR1 is LNHDA and CDR2 SQIVND (reference sequence). CDR3 length: 17 residues. V gave up 5 bases and J gave up 3 bases, with 20 bases separating them. CDR3 region: CASSPPEGGRHNQPQHF. Here the CDR3 DNA reads TGTGCCAGTAGTCCCCCCGAGGGGGGTCGACACAATCAGCCCCAGCATTTT.

This sequence joins TRBV5-8 and TRBJ2-3; D gene unclear. The length of the CDR3 is 14 residues. V was pared by 2 bases and J by 5 bases, with 12 bases between. Germline V CDR1 and CDR2: SGHTS, YDEGEE. The CDR3 nucleotides are TGTGCCAGCAGCTTTATTCTGACTGGAGATACGCAGTATTTT. Protein product: CASSFILTGDTQYF.

This clone was picked up a small number of times. The rearrangement links TRBV5-4 to TRBJ2-3, with 7 positions matching TRBD1. The V gene's germline CDR1 is SGHNT and CDR2 YYREEE (reference sequence). The V gene end was trimmed by 4 bases and the J gene end by 9 bases; junction bases not matched to a gene: 5. The CDR3 loop spans 12 amino acids. The CDR3 nucleotides read TGTGCCAGCAGCGGGGACAGAGGCACGCAGTATTTT. Encoded protein: CASSGDRGTQYF.

The gene calls are TRBV30 and TRBJ1-1; D may be TRBD1 (6 bases). The CDR3 is 13 amino acids. V was cut by 7 bases and J by 2 bases, with 14 bases left in between. Germline-derived CDR1 and CDR2 are GTSNPN and SVGIG (reference sequence). As DNA, the CDR3 is TGTGCCTACGACGACAGGACTAACACTGAAGCTTTCTTT. Protein sequence: CAYDDRTNTEAFF.

This chain connects TRBV5-8 to TRBJ2-3; 14 bases are shared with TRBD2. The CDR3 sequence is 15 residues long. Per germline, CDR1 SGHTS and CDR2 YDEGEE. With 2 bases clipped from V and 7 bases from J, the junction kept 3 bases outside the gene matches. CDR3 protein: CASSFRTSGGHTQYF. The CDR3 DNA reads as TGTGCCAGCAGCTTCCGGACTAGCGGGGGGCATACGCAGTATTTT.

The chain uses TRBV6-1 and TRBJ1-5, with TRBD1 matching over 7 bases. The CDR3 length is 16 residues. V trimming: 0 bases; J trimming: 3 bases; junction bases outside the gene matches: 5. CDR1 and CDR2 (germline): MNHNS, SASEGT. The CDR3 is CASSEALTGNNQPQHF. In nucleotides, the CDR3 is TGTGCCAGCAGTGAAGCTCTGACAGGGAACAATCAGCCCCAGCATTTT.